The 7 T cell receptor beta chains given below trace back to one sample, sequenced in a study of post-analysis software for immune sequencing data. The TCR beta cDNA libraries contained unique molecular identifiers. TCRdb independently ran MiXCR on the PCR reads; one entry per CDR3 protein. Of about 800,000 distinct CDR3 sequences listed, about 27% are singletons. What these receptors recognize is not known. Study conclusions and caveats: TRBV5-6, TRBV5-1 and TRBV20-1 belonged to a set of roughly 5 TRBV segments that were more frequent in patients than controls.

The sample was blood. The receptors originated from a girl under 18 with multiple sclerosis.

The V and J genes are TRBV20-1 and TRBJ2-1; D is tentatively TRBD1 or TRBD2 (7 bases each). CDR1 is DFQATT and CDR2 is SNEGSKA in the germline V gene (reference sequence). Trimming cost V 3 bases and J 6 bases, with 24 bases left between them. CDR3 length equals 17 residues. In nucleotides, the CDR3 is TGCAGTGCTAGTCTACTATGGGGGGGACAGTGGAGCAATGAGCAGTTCTTC. As protein: CSASLLWGGQWSNEQFF.

V and J are TRBV7-9 and TRBJ2-3; D possibly corresponds to TRBD2 (5 bases). Trimming took 7 bases from V and 0 from J, leaving 11 bases between them. Germline V CDR1 and CDR2: SEHNR, FQNEAQ (reference sequence). The CDR3 loop spans 14 amino acids. CDR3 residues: CASTRADSTDTQYF. CDR3 sequence (DNA): TGTGCCAGCACCCGAGCGGACAGCACAGATACGCAGTATTTT.

The rearrangement uses TRBV9 and TRBJ2-7, with D unclear. V gave up 4 bases and J gave up 2 bases, with 16 bases separating them. CDR3 length: 15 residues. Looked up from germline, CDR1 is SGDLS and CDR2 is YYNGEE. Here the CDR3 DNA reads TGTGCCAGCAGCCCAGCGATCTTATCGACCTACGAGCAGTACTTC. This codes for CASSPAILSTYEQYF.

This clonotype has at least ten counts. V is TRBV7-9 and J is TRBJ2-5; D is perhaps TRBD1 (5 bases). Trimming removed 3 bases from V and 3 bases from J, with 11 bases in between. From germline, CDR1 is SEHNR and CDR2 FQNEAQ (reference sequence). The CDR3 is 14 residues long. The CDR3 coding sequence is TGTGCCAGCAGCTTCGGTGGGGCAGAAGAGACCCAGTACTTC. This encodes CASSFGGAEETQYF. The complete variable domain, with remaining parts taken from reference TRBV7-9 and TRBJ2-5, reads DTGVSQNPRHKITKRGQNVTFRCDPISEHNRLYWYRQTLGQGPEFLTYFQNEAQLEKSRLLSDRFSAERPKGSFSTLEIQRTEQGDSAMYLCASSFGGAEETQYFGPGTRLLVL.

This clonotype has just a few counts. V usage is TRBV5-5 and J usage is TRBJ2-1, with D unclear. Trimming took 5 bases from V and 3 from J, leaving 9 bases between them. CDR1 is SGHKS and CDR2 is YYEKEE in the germline V gene (reference sequence). The CDR3 is made up of 13 amino acids. The CDR3 DNA reads as TGTGCCAGCAGAGCAGCTATCTACAATGAGCAGTTCTTC. As protein: CASRAAIYNEQFF.

V gene TRBV28 combines with J gene TRBJ2-1; no clear D gene. The CDR3 loop spans 16 amino acids. Trimming shortened V by 5 bases and J by 5 bases, and 19 bases separated the two germline ends. Germline V CDR1 and CDR2: MDHEN, SYDVKM. For the CDR3, the DNA is TGTGCCAGCAGTCACCCGGTCAACCTGGGTAACAATGAGCAGTTCTTC. This gives the protein CASSHPVNLGNNEQFF. The full variable domain, with the rest looked up from reference TRBV28 and TRBJ2-1, is DVKVTQSSRYLVKRTGEKVFLECVQDMDHENMFWYRQDPGLGLRLIYFSYDVKMKEKGDIPEGYSVSREKKERFSLILESASTNQTSMYLCASSHPVNLGNNEQFFGPGTRLTVL.

This clonotype showed up just a few times. The chain combines TRBV4-3 with TRBJ1-5, with no clear D. Trimming removed 0 bases from V and 2 bases from J, with 11 bases in between. The CDR3 consists of 16 residues. From germline, CDR1 is LGHNA and CDR2 YSLEER. CDR3 DNA sequence: TGCGCCAGCAGCCAAGATTGGGGTATGGGCAATCAGCCCCAGCATTTT. Translating it yields CASSQDWGMGNQPQHF.